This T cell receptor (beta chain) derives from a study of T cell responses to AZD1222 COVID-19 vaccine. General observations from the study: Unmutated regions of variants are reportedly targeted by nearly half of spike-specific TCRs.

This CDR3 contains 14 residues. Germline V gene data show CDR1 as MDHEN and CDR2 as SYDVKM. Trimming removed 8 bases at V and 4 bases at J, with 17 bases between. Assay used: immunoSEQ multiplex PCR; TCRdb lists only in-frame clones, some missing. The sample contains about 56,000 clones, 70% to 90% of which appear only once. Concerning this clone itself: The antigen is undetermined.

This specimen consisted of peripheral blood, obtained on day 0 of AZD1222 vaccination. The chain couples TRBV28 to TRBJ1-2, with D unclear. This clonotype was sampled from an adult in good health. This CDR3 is CASSPEAESYGYTF. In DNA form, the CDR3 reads TGTGCCAGCTCTCCCGAAGCGGAGAGCTATGGCTACACCTTC.